The clone carrying this T cell receptor beta chain was seen just once. Its antigen is unidentified. From the RT-PCR reads, TCRdb called clonotypes with MiXCR, one entry per CDR3 protein. The table lists approximately 730,000 distinct CDR3 sequences, approximately 15% of them singletons. Germline V CDR1 and CDR2: SGHRS, YFSETQ. The CDR3 extends over 15 amino acids. Trimming removed 3 bases at V and 1 base at J, with 13 bases between. This sample was included in a study of response to subunit inactivated influenza vaccine. General study points: Every seasonal influenza vaccination brings in few new T cells, the authors suggested.

This TCR was recovered from a man in his forties or fifties who received an inactivated influenza vaccine. The chain uses TRBV5-1 and TRBJ2-5; D may be TRBD1 or TRBD2 (6 bases each). Source: PBMCs from blood, taken approximately 15 days before vaccination. Here the CDR3 DNA reads TGCGCCAGCAGCTCCCGAGGGGGGTTCCAAGAGACCCAGTACTTC. It is translated as CASSSRGGFQETQYF.